A selection of T cell receptor beta chains follows, all from one sample in a study of long-term antiretroviral therapy in people with HIV. Only in-frame clones appear in the TCRdb table, and some are missing; sequencing was by immunoSEQ multiplex PCR. Of roughly 25,000 clones in the sample, about 85% were seen once. The sample in question was unsorted PBMCs, obtained 2.3 years after starting antiretroviral therapy. The receptors were gathered from a man aged 40-55 years with HIV. Each CDR3 is given with its conserved first and last residue. Each record gives: J gene, V gene, CDR3 protein.

TRBJ2-1 TRBV7-3 CASSLLPLANEQFF
TRBJ1-1 TRBV25-1 CASSVLGTGASTEAFF
TRBJ1-3 TRBV14 CASSQGPLIYF
TRBJ2-1 TRBV19 CASSTTTYNEQFF
TRBJ2-1 TRBV4-2 CASSQAGGEQFF
TRBJ1-3 TRBV30 CAWKSAGGITGNTIYF
TRBJ2-3 TRBV29-1 CSVERSGGRDTQYF
TRBJ2-2 TRBV7-9 CASSLGRAGPGELFF
TRBJ1-1 TRBV5-1 CASSLMSNTEAFF
TRBJ2-3 TRBV5-4 CASSQSRGPYTQYF
TRBJ1-4 TRBV2 CASRSDRIGIF
TRBJ2-7 TRBV13 CASSDADRVYEQYF
TRBJ1-2 TRBV5-6 CASSLWTARGKGYTF
TRBJ2-3 TRBV11-3 CASTGGDTQYF
TRBJ2-7 TRBV6-5 CASSGGGLAEQYF
TRBJ1-1 TRBV6-6 CATNRLGNTEAFF
TRBJ1-2 TRBV7-9 CASSLATLQDYGYTF
TRBJ2-7 TRBV19 CASSIGPAGGGSYEQYF
TRBJ1-4 TRBV2 CASSEAGGPNEKLFF
TRBJ2-7 TRBV27 CASRGTGHYEQYF
TRBJ2-1 TRBV10-3 CAISGAGENYNEQFF
TRBJ2-1 TRBV6-6 CASSLRVYEQFF
TRBJ2-7 TRBV5-6 CASSPGVGFREQYF
TRBJ2-7 TRBV11-2 CASSLVGQGGQYF
TRBJ2-5 TRBV29-1 CSVAPTSGGQETQYF
TRBJ2-1 TRBV19 CASSIEGTSGIREQFF
TRBJ2-1 TRBV11-2 CASSPRRVFNNEQFF
TRBJ1-4 TRBV18 CASSPSGDEKLFF
TRBJ1-2 TRBV7-9 CASSLGQGDYGYTF
TRBJ2-3 TRBV19 CASSTNKGEWDSTDTQYF
TRBJ1-5 TRBV6-1 CASSVSKGGLSNQPQHF
TRBJ2-7 TRBV2 CASGETRDRKNYEQYF
TRBJ2-2 TRBV2 CASSDQRVYTGELFF
TRBJ2-3 TRBV2 CASSEAHGAYTQYF
TRBJ1-4 TRBV11-2 CASSLLDGAYEKLFF
TRBJ2-7 TRBV7-6 CASSLESTGPGPGQYF
TRBJ1-4 TRBV5-1 CASSLGVGVGEREKLFF
TRBJ1-6 TRBV9 CASSVGTGGGSPLHF
TRBJ2-4 TRBV5-1 CASSGLAKNIQYF
TRBJ1-3 TRBV13 CASSQDPGQGAAGNTIYF
TRBJ2-2 TRBV29-1 CSVGIAGRANTGELFF
TRBJ2-1 TRBV2 CASKAGRGAYNEQFF
TRBJ1-6 TRBV30 CAWSSGRGNSPLHF
TRBJ1-1 TRBV13 CASSLAGSGTEAFF
TRBJ1-4 TRBV2 CASSDPQPGVDEKLFF
TRBJ2-3 TRBV4-2 CASSQDPPGEGPDTQYF
TRBJ1-1 TRBV7-9 CASAAQVFMNTEAFF
TRBJ1-2 TRBV20-1 CSARQNYGYTF
TRBJ1-4 TRBV6-5 CASTPRSFDEKLFF
TRBJ1-2 TRBV6-1 CASSEENRGYGYTF
TRBJ1-1 TRBV29-1 CSVVWAPSPEAFF
TRBJ1-1 TRBV27 CASRPSGGATQAFF
TRBJ2-3 TRBV30 CAWTRAGLTDTQYF
TRBJ2-3 TRBV7-8 CASGRLAGATDTQYF
TRBJ1-2 TRBV9 CASSPWVKNGYTF